This T cell receptor (beta chain) appears in the sequencing data of a study of control samples from healthy donors and cancer patients. This clone was seen more than once but under ten times. Other DNA sequences within the sample encode an identical CDR3. The data were produced by immunoSEQ multiplex PCR, yet TCRdb's version contains in-frame clones alone and is incomplete. Found here are 150,000 to 200,000 clones, about nine tenths of them singletons; the top ten hold more than 1.3%. The CDR3 is 13 amino acids. Between the trimmed V and J ends, which lost 3 bases and 0 bases, there was a span of 3 bases.

Sequencing was performed on blood. The clonotype originates from a woman younger than 45 in good health. The chain couples TRBV12-3 or TRBV12-4 to TRBJ1-5; no firm D call. CDR3 nucleotide sequence: TGTGCCAGCAGTTTGGGTAGCAATCAGCCCCAGCATTTT. This translates into CASSLGSNQPQHF.